This T cell receptor (beta chain) emerged from a study of PD-1 blockade in classical Hodgkin lymphoma. The CDR3 totals 15 residues. Germline V lookup: CDR1 SGHTA, CDR2 FQGNSA. V was clipped by 0 bases and J by 0 bases, with 8 bases between them. Indicated time point: cycle 4 day 1 (C4D1), after five to seven weeks of nivolumab. Every patient was affected by relapse after autologous stem cell transplantation, while exposure to brentuximab vedotin was not uniform. Regarding this clone: Antigen unknown.

Sequencing was performed with immunoSEQ multiplex PCR; in TCRdb, only in-frame clones are kept and a portion is missing. Altogether about 41,000 clones are present, approximately 67% being singletons, with the ten largest covering roughly 3%. Broader study findings: There was a significant rise in CD4+ TCR diversity by C4D1, with no such rise for CD8+. Prior therapy or disease activity may underlie the repertoire differences, whose causes remain undefined.

The specimen was peripheral blood mononuclear cells (PBMCs), collected before the fourth cycle of nivolumab. The TCR sequence derives from a human donor with classical Hodgkin lymphoma. The chain links TRBV7-2 to TRBJ1-1, with D possibly TRBD1 on 6 matching bases. This chain's CDR3 is CASSLAGQMNTEAFF. The CDR3 coding sequence is TGTGCCAGCAGCTTAGCCGGACAGATGAACACTGAAGCTTTCTTT.